The clone carrying this T cell receptor (beta chain) was detected only a few times. This entry comes from a study of Graves' ophthalmopathy and Graves' hyperthyroidism. The CDR3 consists of 13 residues. CDR1 and CDR2 (germline): LGHNA, YNFKEQ. Trimming pared 1 base from V and 6 bases from J, leaving 10 bases between. RNA transcripts yielded amplified TCR beta CDR3 regions. The first round was an RT-PCR with HTBI primers, and the second round was a multiplex PCR. One entry per CDR3 protein, called by TCRdb with MiXCR from the multiplex PCR reads. The data show more than 550,000 distinct CDR3 sequences, about two fifths seen once.

The receptor comes from an adult man with Graves' ophthalmopathy. Sequenced: peripheral blood. The chain joins TRBV4-2 to TRBJ2-7; tentatively, D is TRBD2 (6 bases). The DNA of the CDR3 is TGTGCCAGCAGCCAAGCATTGGGGGGCGAGCAGTACTTC. Amino acids: CASSQALGGEQYF.